This paragraph covers one T cell receptor beta chain sequence. In the original analysis: Reference gene primer amplification in the assay estimated nucleated cell counts. The data were produced by immunoSEQ multiplex PCR, yet TCRdb's version contains in-frame clones alone and is incomplete. V, J and clone size were drawn from that table, and D and trimming were deduced from the DNA. The sample yields 230,000 or so clones, around 80% seen once. The CDR3 sequence is 15 residues long. V shed 5 bases and J shed 0 bases, with 12 bases lying between them. In germline, CDR1 is SGHKS, CDR2 YYEKEE (reference sequence). The data were taken from a study of blood T cell repertoires in COVID-19. About the study: Whether acute or convalescent, the COVID-19 samples came from the United States, Italy and Spain. The cDNA or gDNA used as material had been derived from T cells, B-cell-depleted T cells, or PBMCs.

The clonotype originates from a human donor in a cohort sampled during active COVID-19. This chain connects TRBV5-5 to TRBJ1-5; D ambiguous. Sequencing was carried out using peripheral blood. DNA of the CDR3: TGTGCCAGCAGTCTACAGCCTTATAGCAATCAGCCCCAGCATTTT. The encoded protein is CASSLQPYSNQPQHF.